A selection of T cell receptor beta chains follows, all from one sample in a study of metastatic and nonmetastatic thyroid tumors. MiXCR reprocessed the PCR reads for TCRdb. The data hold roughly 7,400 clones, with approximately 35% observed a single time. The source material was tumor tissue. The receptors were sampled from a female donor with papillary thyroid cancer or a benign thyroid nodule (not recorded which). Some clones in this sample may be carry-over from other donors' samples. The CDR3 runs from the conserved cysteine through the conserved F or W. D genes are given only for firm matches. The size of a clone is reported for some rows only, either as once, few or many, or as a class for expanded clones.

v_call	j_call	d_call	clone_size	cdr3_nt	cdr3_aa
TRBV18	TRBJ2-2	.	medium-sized	TGTGCCAGCTCACCAAGGGTTGACGGGGCCGGGGAGCTGTTTTTT	CASSPRVDGAGELFF
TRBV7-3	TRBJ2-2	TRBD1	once	TGTGCCAGCAGACACACAGGGGTAGGCACCGGGGAGCTGTTTTTT	CASRHTGVGTGELFF
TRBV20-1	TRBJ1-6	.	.	TGCAGTGCTAGATCAGGGGCAGGGACTGTTCATTCACCCCTCCACTTT	CSARSGAGTVHSPLHF
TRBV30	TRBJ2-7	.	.	TGTGCCTTCAACGGCTGGGAATATGCCTACGAGCAGTACTTC	CAFNGWEYAYEQYF
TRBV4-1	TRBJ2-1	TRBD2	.	TGCGCCAGCAGCCACCGGACTAGCCTTGAGCAGTTCTTC	CASSHRTSLEQFF
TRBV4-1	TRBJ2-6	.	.	TGCGCCAGCAGCCAGGGGGAGCGTTTCTACTCTGGGGCCAACGTCCTGACTTTC	CASSQGERFYSGANVLTF
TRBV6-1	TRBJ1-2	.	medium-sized	TGTGCCAGCATTTCTTTGACAGGCCACACCGGTGGCTACACCTTC	CASISLTGHTGGYTF
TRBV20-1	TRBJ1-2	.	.	TGCAGTGCTAGGGTACAGTTCGCTAACTATGGCTACACCTTC	CSARVQFANYGYTF
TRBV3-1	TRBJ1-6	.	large	TGTGCCAGCTCACTCGGGACGGACAATTCACCCCTCCACTTT	CASSLGTDNSPLHF
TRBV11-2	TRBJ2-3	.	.	TGTGCCAGCAGCTTAATATCTAGCGATCCAGATACGCAGTATTTT	CASSLISSDPDTQYF
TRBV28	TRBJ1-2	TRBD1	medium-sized	TGTGCCAGCAGTCCCTCGCAGGGGGCGGGAGGCTACACCTTC	CASSPSQGAGGYTF
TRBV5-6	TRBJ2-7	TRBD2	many	TGTGCCAGCACCACGGGAAGCGGGGGCCCCTACGAGCAGTACTTC	CASTTGSGGPYEQYF
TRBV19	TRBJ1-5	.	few	TGTGCCAGTAGTACCACAGGAGTTGGGCCCCAGCATTTT	CASSTTGVGPQHF
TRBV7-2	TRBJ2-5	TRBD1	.	TGTGCCAGCAGCTTAGCGTCTGGGACAGGCCAGGAGACCCAGTACTTC	CASSLASGTGQETQYF
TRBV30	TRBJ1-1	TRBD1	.	TGTGCCTGGAGGAGGACAGGGAGGAACACTGAAGCTTTCTTT	CAWRRTGRNTEAFF
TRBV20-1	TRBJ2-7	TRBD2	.	TGCAGTGCTCACTACCGGAGGGCTAGCGGGACATACGAGCAGTACTTC	CSAHYRRASGTYEQYF
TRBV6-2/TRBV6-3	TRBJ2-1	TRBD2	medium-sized	TGTGCCAGCAGTTACCAGACTAGCGACAATGAGCAGTTCTTC	CASSYQTSDNEQFF
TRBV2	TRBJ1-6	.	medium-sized	TGTGCCAGCCAACAGGAGGGGGGCCATAATTCACCCCTCCACTTT	CASQQEGGHNSPLHF
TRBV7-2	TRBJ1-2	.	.	TGTGCCAGCAGCCCACAGCAGGGGAACTATGGCTACACCTTC	CASSPQQGNYGYTF
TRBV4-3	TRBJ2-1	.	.	TGCGCCAGCAGCCAGGACCGTAGCTCCTACAATGAGCAGTTCTTC	CASSQDRSSYNEQFF
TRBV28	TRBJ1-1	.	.	TGTGCCAGCAGTCGGGGGAGGATAACTGAAGCTTTCTTT	CASSRGRITEAFF
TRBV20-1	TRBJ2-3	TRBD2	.	TGCAGTGCCAAGAGGGGACTAGCGGGAGGCCTGGTAAAGGTTGCGCAGTATTTT	CSAKRGLAGGLVKVAQYF
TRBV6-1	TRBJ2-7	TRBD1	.	TGTGCCAGCAGTGAACCAGGGGGTATGGACGAGCAGTACTTC	CASSEPGGMDEQYF
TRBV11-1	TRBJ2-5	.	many	TGTGCCAGCAGCTTAGGTGTGGGGGGCAGAGGGCCCCAAGAGACCCAGTACTTC	CASSLGVGGRGPQETQYF
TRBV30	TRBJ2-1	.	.	TGTGCCTGGAGTGTCTCGGAGGGTGGCTACAATGAGCAGTTCTTC	CAWSVSEGGYNEQFF
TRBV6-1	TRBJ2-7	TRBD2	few	TGTGCCAGCAAGGGTTCGGGAGGGCCCTACGAGCAGTACTTC	CASKGSGGPYEQYF
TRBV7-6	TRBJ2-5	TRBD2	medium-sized	TGTGCCAGCGGACCTATAGCGGGAGGAAGCCAAGAGACCCAGTACTTC	CASGPIAGGSQETQYF
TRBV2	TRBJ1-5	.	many	TGTGCCAGCAGCAGTCGAATGGGCTGGGGGTTCTCGGGTCAGCCCCAGCATTTT	CASSSRMGWGFSGQPQHF
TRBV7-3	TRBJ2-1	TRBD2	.	TGTGCCAGCAGCTTAAATTACGGGGGGACCTACAATGAGCAGTTCTTC	CASSLNYGGTYNEQFF
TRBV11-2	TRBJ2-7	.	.	TGTGCCAGCAGCTTTAGTTGGGCGGGGACGATTTCCGAGCAGTACTTC	CASSFSWAGTISEQYF
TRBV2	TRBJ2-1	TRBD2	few	TGTGCCAGCAGGGAAGGGACTAGCTGGGACAATGAGCAGTTCTTC	CASREGTSWDNEQFF
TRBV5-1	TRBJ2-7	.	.	TGCGCCAGCAGCTTGGAAGGTCTCACCTACGAGCAGTACTTC	CASSLEGLTYEQYF
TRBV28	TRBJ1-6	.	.	TGTGCCAGCAGTTTCCCGGGGTCCTATAATTCACCCCTCCACTTT	CASSFPGSYNSPLHF
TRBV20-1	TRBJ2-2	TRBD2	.	TGCAGTGCTAGAGATAGTGCGGGAGGGCCGGTCACCGGGGAGCTGTTTTTT	CSARDSAGGPVTGELFF
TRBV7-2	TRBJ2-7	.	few	TGTGCCAGCAGGGAGGGGCTCGAGCAGTACTTC	CASREGLEQYF
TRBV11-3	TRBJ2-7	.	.	TGTGCCAGCAGCTTAGGAGGGATACGAGCCTACGAGCAGTACTTC	CASSLGGIRAYEQYF
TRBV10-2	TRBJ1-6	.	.	TGCGCCACACAGGGAAATAATTCACCCCTCCACTTT	CATQGNNSPLHF
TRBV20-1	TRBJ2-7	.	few	TGCAGTGCTAGAGATTTTCGCGGCCCCTACGAGCAGTACTTC	CSARDFRGPYEQYF
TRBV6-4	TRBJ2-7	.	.	TGTGCCAGCAGTGACCGCAGTTACGAGCAGTACTTC	CASSDRSYEQYF
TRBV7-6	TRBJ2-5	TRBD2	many	TGTGCCAGCAGCTCCAACGCGGGACTAGCGGGAGAAGAGACCCAGTACTTC	CASSSNAGLAGEETQYF
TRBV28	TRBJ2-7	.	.	TGTGCCAGCAGTTTTCAGAGTGACGGCCACTCCTACGAGCAGTACTTC	CASSFQSDGHSYEQYF
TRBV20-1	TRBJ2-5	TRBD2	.	TGCAGTGCGCTCGGGACTAGCGGGGGGGTAGGCTTGGAGACCCAGTACTTC	CSALGTSGGVGLETQYF
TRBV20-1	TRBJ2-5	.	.	TGCAGTGCTAGAGGATGGGCTTGGGAGACCCAGTACTTC	CSARGWAWETQYF
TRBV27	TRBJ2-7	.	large	TGTGCCAGCAGTTTAGTGGGAGCGAGGGACTACGAGCAGTACTTC	CASSLVGARDYEQYF
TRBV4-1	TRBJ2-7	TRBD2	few	TGCGCCAGCAGCCAAGGGACGGGGGGTACCTACGAGCAGTACTTC	CASSQGTGGTYEQYF
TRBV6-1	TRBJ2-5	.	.	TGTGCCAGCAGTGAATTCCAGGGGGGACAAGAGACCCAGTACTTC	CASSEFQGGQETQYF